The 5 T cell receptor beta chains given below trace back to one sample, sequenced in a study of T cell repertoires in cytomegalovirus infection. TCRdb called the reads again in MiXCR, with one record for every CDR3 protein. The profile covers hundreds of thousands of distinct CDR3 sequences, with 33% appearing a single time and about 18% taken by the ten largest. Their antigens remain unidentified. Sequences were derived from cultured PBMCs, sampled from culture after CMV antigen stimulation. All receptors come from a human donor in good health (CMV status not recorded). Some clones in this sample may be carry-over from other donors' samples.

This clonotype was detected a few times. CDR3 amino acids: CSAREQAISLETQYF. The CDR3 bases are TGCAGTGCTAGAGAACAAGCGATATCACTGGAGACCCAGTACTTC. This sequence joins TRBV20-1 and TRBJ2-5; D is undetermined. The V and J ends lost 0 bases and 5 bases respectively, with 16 bases between them. The CDR3 runs 15 residues. Germline V gives CDR1 DFQATT, CDR2 SNEGSKA (reference sequence).

In its sample, this clonotype was seen a few times. The J gene is TRBJ1-5, the V gene TRBV12-5; TRBD1 is a possible D gene (5 bases). CDR3 length: 15 residues. CDR1 and CDR2 (germline): LGHNT, FRNRAP. V gave up 0 bases and J gave up 4 bases, with 10 bases separating them. The CDR3 protein is CASGLVPGGNQPQHF. Written as DNA, the CDR3 is TGTGCTAGTGGTTTGGTACCGGGGGGGAATCAGCCCCAGCATTTT.

This rearrangement joins TRBV4-1 to TRBJ1-5; D possibly corresponds to TRBD1 (6 bases). V lost 3 bases to trimming and J lost 0 bases, with 12 bases between them. Germline loops: CDR1 MGHRA, CDR2 YSYEKL. CDR3 length: 16 residues. The CDR3 loop is CASSQGGVYSNQPQHF. The CDR3 region has the DNA TGCGCCAGCAGCCAGGGGGGCGTCTATAGCAATCAGCCCCAGCATTTT.

This clonotype came up a few times. The chain employs TRBV7-2 and TRBJ2-5, with D possibly TRBD2 on 5 matching bases. The CDR3 is 14 residues long. V lost 5 bases and J 8 bases, leaving 18 bases between the germline ends. Per the germline V gene, CDR1 is SGHTA and CDR2 is FQGNSA. CDR3 residues: CASSPRLTPGTQYF. The DNA of the CDR3 is TGTGCCAGCAGCCCCCGACTAACCCCAGGAACCCAGTACTTC.

This clonotype appeared a few times. The chain has TRBV7-2 and TRBJ2-1; TRBD2 is a possible D gene (6 bases). The germline CDR1 and CDR2 sequences are SGHTA and FQGNSA. Deletions cut 8 bases from V and 6 bases from J, with 14 bases between. The CDR3 loop spans 13 amino acids. This CDR3 is CASYRDSLNEQFF. The CDR3 DNA is TGTGCCAGCTACCGGGACTCCCTCAATGAGCAGTTCTTC.